This TCR beta chain appears in the sequencing data of a study of T-cell reconstitution after alpha-beta-depleted transplantation in children. This clonotype occurred many times. Its antigen is not identified. V was shortened by 3 bases and J by 2 bases, with 14 bases between the two germline ends. The CDR3 covers 15 residues. Using unique molecular identifiers, the investigators prepared the TCRbeta library. Each CDR3 protein is one row after TCRdb ran MiXCR on the PCR reads. Of roughly 280,000 distinct CDR3 sequences listed, around 10% are singletons. Study-wide results and caveats: At day 60, the high TCRbeta diversity found in some patients originated from recipient T cells and thymic progenitors that had survived. One year after transplant, T-cell counts and diversity came mostly from newly produced T cells. Reportedly, roughly two months post-transplant, alpha-beta T cells arose from several hundred expanded graft clones.

V is TRBV12-3 or TRBV12-4 and J is TRBJ2-7; D remains ambiguous. This specimen was peripheral blood, taken 180 days after TCRalphabeta/CD19-depleted stem cell transplant. The TCR was taken from a male patient between 2 and 10 years old who had a stem cell transplant for chronic granulomatous disease, so the T cells may come from the graft donor. CDR3 residues: CASSFLWAEPYEQYF. In DNA form, the CDR3 reads TGTGCCAGCAGTTTCCTCTGGGCAGAACCCTACGAGCAGTACTTC.